The clone carrying this TCR beta chain was detected many times. These data belong to a study of early T cells in non-severe SARS-CoV-2 infection. Trimming pared 2 bases from V and 4 bases from J, leaving 9 bases between. The CDR3 is 14 amino acids. A single record per CDR3 protein comes from TCRdb applying MiXCR to the 5' RACE reads. The data show 100,000 to 150,000 distinct CDR3 sequences, 14% to 15% seen once. The sample comprised whole blood. The origin of this receptor is an adult who was a healthcare worker with PCR-confirmed SARS-CoV-2 infection or an uninfected control (not recorded which). V gene TRBV12-3 or TRBV12-4 combines with J gene TRBJ1-5; possibly TRBD1 for D (5 bases). In DNA form, the CDR3 reads TGTGCCAGCAGTTTAAACGGGGGAAATCAGCCCCAGCATTTT. This sequence encodes CASSLNGGNQPQHF.